This TCR beta chain was identified during a study of blood T cell repertoires in COVID-19. TCRdb's copy holds only in-frame clones and misses some; the assay was immunoSEQ multiplex PCR. The sample lists approximately 100,000 clones; over 65% were seen once. The CDR3 is 21 amino acids. Germline V CDR1 and CDR2: LGHDT, YNNKEL (reference sequence). V shed 4 bases, J shed 5 bases, and the junction held 17 bases outside the gene matches. The sequence was collected from a human donor in a cohort sampled during active COVID-19. Specimen: peripheral blood. The V and J genes are TRBV3-1 (or the pseudogene TRBV3-2) and TRBJ2-1; 16 bases agree with TRBD2. The CDR3 sequence: CASSPNSGLAGGPCCHNEQFF. The CDR3 region has the DNA TGTGCCAGCAGCCCCAATTCGGGACTAGCGGGGGGGCCGTGCTGCCACAATGAGCAGTTCTTC.